The T cell receptor beta chain described here comes from a study of shared clonotypes between healthy human individuals (TCRdb year 2020). The study in broad terms: A couple of women and three men aged 18 to 49 years were included in the cohort. To increase sequencing depth and limit assay-specific biases, TCR repertoire library preparation and sequencing were carried out by different laboratories using diverse techniques. For each donor, CD4 naive and CD4 memory were each run on three plates, CD8 naive on two plates, and CD8 memory on one plate. Leukapheresis yielded between about 0.9 and 8.9 billion PBMCs per donor. To estimate repertoire size and how much clonotypes are shared between individuals, the study performed deep sequencing of blood TCR repertoires from roughly five healthy adults.

TCR CDR3 regions were amplified from genomic DNA by multiplex PCR using the deep immunoSEQ assay. For each cell subset, the extracted genomic DNA was distributed evenly across all wells of several immunoSEQ 96-well plates, and each plate served as one replicate. Each replicate PCR for sorted subsets received around 0.2 ug genomic DNA, equal to tens of thousands of T cell genomes. Purified libraries were quantified with a Qubit 3.0 fluorometer, sized on a Bioanalyzer 2100, and re-quantified with the KAPA Library Quantification kit. Every immunoSEQ 96-well plate was sequenced on a separate single-read 150-cycle Illumina NextSeq 550 flow cell. The source study handled its data this way. Because only junctional sequences without quality scores were contained in the immunoSEQ output, filtering matching that applied to full-length reads could not be performed. Sequences were annotated with PyIR, a Python wrapper for IgBLAST v1.9, using IMGT germline references to assign V/J genes and CDR3. Reads with weak V/J assignments (E-value above 1e-6), missing CDR3, stop codons, out-of-frame junctions, or ambiguous translated residues were removed. V3J clonotypes were defined as sequences sharing an identical inferred V gene, J gene, and CDR3 amino acid sequence. The percentage overlap between two repertoires was calculated by dividing the number of shared unique clonotypes by the size of the smaller repertoire. RTK rarefaction, the Chao1 estimator, and Recon v2.1 estimates of unobserved clonotypes were used to assess repertoire richness. OLGA was used to compute generation probabilities for all TCRbeta clonotypes that the gDNA method yielded from a handful of donors. Here the immuneACCESS table is served through TCRdb, limited to in-frame sequences with V and J called. Missing clones are a known gap in these copies; in checked studies unresolved V genes cover under half, and the rest lacks a known reason. V and J calls and clone size follow that table, whereas D and trimming were derived from the DNA. This sample lists 2 million to 2.5 million clones; around 92% were detected once. Of the sample, 0.37% falls within the top ten clones.

To note about this clone: Its antigen is not yet known. One base away there is no much larger clone; base qualities are not given. Distinct nucleotide sequences in the sample also encode this CDR3.

Healthy HIV-negative adults with no recently reported acute infections or vaccinations were included as donors. Only Caucasian adults living in Nashville, Tennessee, USA were represented among the donors. Magnetic negative selection was used to enrich CD4+ T cells, after which naive cells were positively selected on CD45RA and the negative fraction became the memory subset. Blood was obtained by leukapheresis, after which PBMCs were separated by Ficoll-Histopaque density gradient centrifugation and cryopreserved in liquid nitrogen vapor phase. Purity and quantity of every magnetically sorted T cell population were checked by analytical flow cytometry. Genomic DNA was isolated from each sorted fraction and quantified by UV absorbance on a Nanodrop 2000c. What the research found in general, with its limitations: Sampling was restricted to blood, and TCR repertoires in tissue are likely to differ from TCR repertoires in blood. Larger estimated clonotype richness was generally found for naive subsets than for memory subsets. Pairwise subsampling led to the expectation that sequencing depth would affect the degree of clonotype sharing among donors. Rarefaction of sorted-subset datasets indicated incomplete sequencing despite the large sequencing depth. Clonotypes shared by all four sorted-subset donors showed higher generation probabilities than non-shared clonotypes. Around 5.4% of naive CD4, roughly 3.6% of naive CD8, approximately 2.2% of memory CD4, and roughly 0.4% of memory CD8 clonotypes were shared across four donors. The small number of donors limited the genetic and exposure-history diversity represented.

As encoded in the germline V gene, CDR1 is SGHTA while CDR2 is FQGNSA. Trimming costs V 4 bases and J 1 base, and their ends lie 8 bases apart. The CDR3 runs 15 amino acids, cysteine and phenylalanine included. Left in the record is the CDR3 DNA by itself, 45 bases read in frame from the first base. The sequence links TRBV7-2 to TRBJ2-6; the D gene is not confidently resolved. Sequencing was performed on naive CD4+ T cells from PBMCs. Per the publication, the cell subset or site label means: CD45RA+ positively selected. This clonotype was sampled from a man aged 18 to 29 in good health. Some clones in this sample may be carry-over from other donors' samples. The DNA sequence is given as TGTGCCAGCAGCTCCCCCCGATCTGGGGCCAACGTCCTGACTTTC. Protein translation: CASSSPRSGANVLTF.